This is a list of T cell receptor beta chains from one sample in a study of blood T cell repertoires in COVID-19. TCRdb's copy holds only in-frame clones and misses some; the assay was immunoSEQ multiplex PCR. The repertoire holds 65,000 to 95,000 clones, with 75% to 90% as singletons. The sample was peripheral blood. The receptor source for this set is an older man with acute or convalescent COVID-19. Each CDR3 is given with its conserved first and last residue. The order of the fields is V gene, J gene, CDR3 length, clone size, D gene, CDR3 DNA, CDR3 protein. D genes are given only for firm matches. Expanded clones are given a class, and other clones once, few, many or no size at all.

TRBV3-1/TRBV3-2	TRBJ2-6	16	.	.	TGTGCCAGCAGCCTAGGGTTAGGGGCTGGGGCCAACGTCCTGACTTTC	CASSLGLGAGANVLTF
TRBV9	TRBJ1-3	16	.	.	TGTGCCAGCAGCTCCTCATCCGGGATCTCTGGAAACACCATATATTTT	CASSSSSGISGNTIYF
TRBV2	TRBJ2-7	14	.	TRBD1	TGTGCCAGCAGTAAGGGGGACAGGGGCTACGAGCAGTACTTC	CASSKGDRGYEQYF
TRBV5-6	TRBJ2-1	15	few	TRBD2	TGTGCCAGCAGCTTTACCGGGACTATCTACAATGAGCAGTTCTTC	CASSFTGTIYNEQFF
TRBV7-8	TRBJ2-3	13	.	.	TGTGCCAGTCGACGGACTAGCACAGATACGCAGTATTTT	CASRRTSTDTQYF
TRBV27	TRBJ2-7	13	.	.	TGTGCCAGCAGCTCCGGACAGCCCTACGAGCAGTACTTC	CASSSGQPYEQYF
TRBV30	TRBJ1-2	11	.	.	TGTGCCTGGAGTGCCAGGGCTGGCTACACCTTC	CAWSARAGYTF
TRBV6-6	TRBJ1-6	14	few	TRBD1	TGTGCCAGCAGCCGGGACAGGGGGTCCTCACCCCTCCACTTT	CASSRDRGSSPLHF
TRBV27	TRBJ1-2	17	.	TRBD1	TGTGCCAGCAGTTTAGCCGGGACAGGGGTCCTCCTATATGGCTACACCTTC	CASSLAGTGVLLYGYTF
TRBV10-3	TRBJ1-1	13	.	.	TGTGCCAACCGACAGCATGAGAACACTGAAGCTTTCTTT	CANRQHENTEAFF
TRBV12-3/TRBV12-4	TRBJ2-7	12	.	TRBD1	TGTGCCAGCAGTGGACAGGGGGACGAGCAGTACTTC	CASSGQGDEQYF
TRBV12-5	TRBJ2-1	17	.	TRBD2	TGTGCTAGTGCCCCCGTGGCTAGCGGTAACTCCTACAATGAGCAGTTCTTC	CASAPVASGNSYNEQFF
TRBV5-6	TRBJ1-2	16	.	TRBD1	TGTGCCAGCAGCTGGGGGGGACAGGACAAGAACTATGGCTACACCTTC	CASSWGGQDKNYGYTF
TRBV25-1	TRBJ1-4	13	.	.	TGTGCCAGCAGTGGTTTATCTAATGAAAAACTGTTTTTT	CASSGLSNEKLFF
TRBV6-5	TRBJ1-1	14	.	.	TGTGCCAGCAGTTTCCAGGGGATGGACACTGAAGCTTTCTTT	CASSFQGMDTEAFF
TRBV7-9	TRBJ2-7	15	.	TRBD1	TGTGCCAGCAGCTCCACCCGGGACAGACCCTACGAGCAGTACTTC	CASSSTRDRPYEQYF
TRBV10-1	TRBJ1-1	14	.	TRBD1	TGCGCCAGTACCGGTGGACAGGGGAACACTGAAGCTTTCTTT	CASTGGQGNTEAFF
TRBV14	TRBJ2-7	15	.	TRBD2	TGTGCCAGCAGCCAGTTAGCGGGAGGGCCGGACGAGCAGTACTTC	CASSQLAGGPDEQYF
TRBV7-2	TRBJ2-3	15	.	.	TGTGCCAGCAGCTTAACCCAGGGGAGCACAGATACGCAGTATTTT	CASSLTQGSTDTQYF
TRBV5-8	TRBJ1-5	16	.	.	TGTGCCAGCAGCTTGGCGCAGGGCTGGGGCAATCAGCCCCAGCATTTT	CASSLAQGWGNQPQHF
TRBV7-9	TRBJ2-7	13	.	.	TGTGCCAGCAGCTCGCCCGGGCCGGGGGAGCAGTACTTC	CASSSPGPGEQYF
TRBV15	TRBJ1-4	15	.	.	TGTGCCACCAGCAGGAGCGGGACTCAAAATGAAAAACTGTTTTTT	CATSRSGTQNEKLFF
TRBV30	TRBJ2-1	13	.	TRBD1	TGTGCCTGGAGGTTGTGGGGGACAGCTGAGCAGTTCTTC	CAWRLWGTAEQFF
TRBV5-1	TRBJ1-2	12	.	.	TGCGCCAGCAGCTTGGAGGGGGGGCGAAGCACCTTC	CASSLEGGRSTF
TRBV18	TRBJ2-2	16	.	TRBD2	TGTGCCAGCTCAGCCAACGGGGGGGCGAACACCGGGGAGCTGTTTTTT	CASSANGGANTGELFF
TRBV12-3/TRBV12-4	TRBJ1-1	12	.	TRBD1	TGTGCCAGCAGCTGGGACAGGGGAAGGGCTTTCTTT	CASSWDRGRAFF
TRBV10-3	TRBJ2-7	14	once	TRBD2	TGTGCCATCAGTGAACTAGCGGGGACCTACGAGCAGTACTTC	CAISELAGTYEQYF
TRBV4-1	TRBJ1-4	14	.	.	TGCGCCAGCAGCCTAGGGGGGGGTAGGGAAAAACTGTTTTTT	CASSLGGGREKLFF
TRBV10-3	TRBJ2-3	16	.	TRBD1	TGTGCCATCAGTGAGTCGGGGGACAGACGCACAGATACGCAGTATTTT	CAISESGDRRTDTQYF
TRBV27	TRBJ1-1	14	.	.	TGTGCCAGCAGTTACGGACAGATGAACACTGAAGCTTTCTTT	CASSYGQMNTEAFF
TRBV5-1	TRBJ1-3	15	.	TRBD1	TGCGCCAGCAGCTTGGAAGGGACAGTTGGAAACACCATATATTTT	CASSLEGTVGNTIYF
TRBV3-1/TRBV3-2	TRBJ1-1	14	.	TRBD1	TGTGCCAGCAGCCCCGGACAGGGAAAAAATGAAGCTTTCTTT	CASSPGQGKNEAFF
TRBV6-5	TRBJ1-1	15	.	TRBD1	TGTGCCAGCAGCCGACAGGGGCCGCCGAACACTGAAGCTTTCTTT	CASSRQGPPNTEAFF
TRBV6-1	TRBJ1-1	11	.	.	TGTGCCAGCAGTGAAGGTATTGAAGCTTTCTTT	CASSEGIEAFF
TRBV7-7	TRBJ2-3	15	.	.	TGTGCTAGCAGCCCCAGGATAGGAGGGGCAGATACGCAGTATTTT	CASSPRIGGADTQYF
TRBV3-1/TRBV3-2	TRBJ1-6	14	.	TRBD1	TGTGCCAGCAGACCGGGACAGGTGAATTCACCCCTCCACTTT	CASRPGQVNSPLHF
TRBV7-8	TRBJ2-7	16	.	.	TGTGCCAGCAGCGACATTCAGGGGAGTGGCTCAGGCGAGCAGTACTTC	CASSDIQGSGSGEQYF
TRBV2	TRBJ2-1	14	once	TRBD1	TGTGCCAGCAGTGGAGACAGGGTTGGCAATGAGCAGTTCTTC	CASSGDRVGNEQFF
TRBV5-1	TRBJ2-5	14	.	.	TGCGCCAGCAGCTATACAGGGACCAAAGAGACCCAGTACTTC	CASSYTGTKETQYF
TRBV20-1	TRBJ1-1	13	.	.	TGCAGTGCTAGTCTTTACAGGGAGACTGAAGCTTTCTTT	CSASLYRETEAFF
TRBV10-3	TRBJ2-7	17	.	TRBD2	TGTGCCATCAGTGATCGCTCCACGGGAGGGGAATCAGACGAGCAGTACTTC	CAISDRSTGGESDEQYF
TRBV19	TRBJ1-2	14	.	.	TGTGCCAGTAGTATATTAGGCAGGGACTACGGCTACACCTTC	CASSILGRDYGYTF
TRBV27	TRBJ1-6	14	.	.	TGTGCCAGCAGTTTGGAGGTTAAGAATTCACCCCTCCACTTT	CASSLEVKNSPLHF
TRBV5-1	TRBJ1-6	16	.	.	TGCGCCAGCAGCTTGAATACAGGGCTTGCTAATTCACCCCTCCACTTT	CASSLNTGLANSPLHF
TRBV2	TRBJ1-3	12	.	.	TGTGCCAGTCAACTCTCCGGAAACACCATATATTTT	CASQLSGNTIYF
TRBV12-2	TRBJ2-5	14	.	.	TGTGCAAGTCGCGCGGGAATCTCGGGAGAGACCCAGTACTTC	CASRAGISGETQYF
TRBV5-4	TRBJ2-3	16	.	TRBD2	TGTGCCAGCAGCTTAGAACTAGCGGTTAGCACAGATACGCAGTATTTT	CASSLELAVSTDTQYF
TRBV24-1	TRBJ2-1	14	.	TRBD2	TGTGCCACCAGGGCGGCTAGCGGGAGAAATGAGCAGTTCTTC	CATRAASGRNEQFF
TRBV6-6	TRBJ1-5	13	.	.	TGTGCCAGCAGAGAACAGGGCAGTCAGCCCCAGCATTTT	CASREQGSQPQHF
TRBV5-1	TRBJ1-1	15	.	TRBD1	TGCGCCAGCAGCTTCCCGGGACAGAGTCTAACTGAAGCTTTCTTT	CASSFPGQSLTEAFF
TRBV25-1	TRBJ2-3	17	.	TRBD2	TGTGCCAGCAGTACCTCCCTGCTAGCGGGAGGGACAGATACGCAGTATTTT	CASSTSLLAGGTDTQYF
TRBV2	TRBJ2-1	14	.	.	TGTGCCAGCAGGGAGAGGATTCTGTACAATGAGCAGTTCTTC	CASRERILYNEQFF
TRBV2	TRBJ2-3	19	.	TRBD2	TGTGCCAGCAGCATGACATACACCCGGGCGGGAGGCGGGGGGGATACGCAGTATTTT	CASSMTYTRAGGGGDTQYF
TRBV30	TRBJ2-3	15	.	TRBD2	TGTGCCTGGGCCCGACTAGCGGGAGGATCAGATACGCAGTATTTT	CAWARLAGGSDTQYF
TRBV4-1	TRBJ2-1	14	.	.	TGCGCCAGCAGCCAAGCCCCGACAGACAATGAGCAGTTCTTC	CASSQAPTDNEQFF